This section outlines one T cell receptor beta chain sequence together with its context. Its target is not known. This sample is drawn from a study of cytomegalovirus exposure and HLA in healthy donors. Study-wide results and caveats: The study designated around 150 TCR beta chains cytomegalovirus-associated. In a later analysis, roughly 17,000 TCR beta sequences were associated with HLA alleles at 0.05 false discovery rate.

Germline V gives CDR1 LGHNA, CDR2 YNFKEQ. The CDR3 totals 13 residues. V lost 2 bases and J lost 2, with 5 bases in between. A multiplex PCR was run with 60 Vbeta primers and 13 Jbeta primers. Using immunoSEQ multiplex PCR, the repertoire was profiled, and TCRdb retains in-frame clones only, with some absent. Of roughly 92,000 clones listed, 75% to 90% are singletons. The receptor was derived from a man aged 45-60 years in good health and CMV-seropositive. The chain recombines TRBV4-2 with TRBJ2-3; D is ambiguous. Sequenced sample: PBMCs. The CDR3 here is CASSQTVTDTQYF. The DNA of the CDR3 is TGTGCCAGCAGCCAAACAGTCACAGATACGCAGTATTTT.